This T cell receptor beta chain was documented in a study of Graves' ophthalmopathy and Graves' hyperthyroidism. The authors amplified TCR beta CDR3 regions, and they did so from RNA transcripts for repertoire sequencing. Second-round multiplex PCR came after a first-round RT-PCR that employed HTBI primers. One entry per CDR3 protein results from TCRdb running MiXCR on the multiplex PCR reads. The table includes 450,000 to 600,000 distinct CDR3 sequences, 39% detected once. Germline lookup yields CDR1 SGHTA and CDR2 FQGTGA. The CDR3 is 16 residues long. Trimming cost V 5 bases and J 1 base; bases outside gene matches: 6.

J is TRBJ2-3 and V is TRBV7-3; 10 bases align to TRBD1. The TCR comes from an adult man with Graves' hyperthyroidism. Sequenced material: peripheral blood or thyroid tissue (not recorded which). The DNA of the CDR3 is TGTGCCAGCAGCCTCTCGGGGACAGGGGGCACAGATACGCAGTATTTT. Its protein product is CASSLSGTGGTDTQYF. Supplemented by reference TRBV7-3 and TRBJ2-3, the full variable domain reads GAGVSQTPSNKVTEKGKYVELRCDPISGHTALYWYRQSLGQGPEFLIYFQGTGAADDSGLPNDRFFAVRPEGSVSTLKIQRTERGDSAVYLCASSLSGTGGTDTQYFGPGTRLTVL.